These 29 T cell receptor beta chains came from one sample sequenced in a study of T cell repertoires in cytomegalovirus infection. One entry per CDR3 protein results from TCRdb running MiXCR on the reads. The sample comprises about half a million distinct CDR3 sequences, 33% of which are singletons, and about 17% rests with the top ten. What these receptors recognize is not known. The sequencing here drew on cultured PBMCs, taken from culture after CMV antigen stimulation. These TCRs come from a human donor in good health (CMV status not recorded). Some clones in this sample may be carry-over from other donors' samples.

This chain links TRBV6-5 with TRBJ1-1; 9 bases align to TRBD1. The CDR3 has 22 amino acids. Losses at the gene ends were 5 bases for V and 4 bases for J; bases not matched to a gene: 29. Germline lookup yields CDR1 MNHEY and CDR2 SVGAGI. CDR3 nucleotides: TGTGCCAGCAGTCCTAAAAAGCCGGGACAGGGTGATTCTGGGAAGTTGTTCACTGAAGCTTTCTTT. Its translation: CASSPKKPGQGDSGKLFTEAFF.

The chain couples TRBV6-2 or TRBV6-3 to TRBJ2-1; no firm D call. CDR1 is MNHEY, CDR2 SVGEGT, per germline. Trimming removed 2 bases at V and 3 bases at J, with 17 bases between. CDR3 length: 17 amino acids. CDR3 region: CASSYSFAHKIYNEQFF. CDR3 nucleotides: TGTGCCAGCAGTTACAGCTTCGCCCACAAGATCTACAATGAGCAGTTCTTC.

The CDR3 DNA follows: TGTGCCAGCAGTCCTTCACACAGGGCCAACAGGGATGGCTACACCTTC. Its protein product is CASSPSHRANRDGYTF. The chain carries TRBV28 and TRBJ1-2, with a weak D call TRBD1 (6 bases). CDR3 length equals 16 residues. Trimming left V 5 bases short and J 6 bases short, with 22 bases between. The germline CDR1 and CDR2 sequences are MDHEN and SYDVKM.

The J gene is TRBJ2-5, the V gene TRBV6-5; 14 bases are a match to TRBD2. The germline gives CDR1 MNHEY, CDR2 SVGAGI. CDR3 length: 17 residues. Losses at the gene ends were 0 bases for V and 5 bases for J; bases not matched to a gene: 5. The chain's CDR3 is CASSYSGTSGSGETQYF. The DNA of the CDR3 is TGTGCCAGCAGTTACTCGGGGACTAGCGGGAGTGGGGAGACCCAGTACTTC.

This clonotype was detected a few times. The chain uses TRBV7-8 and TRBJ2-1; D perhaps matches TRBD2 (5 bases). This CDR3 has 15 residues. The germline V gene encodes CDR1 SGHVS and CDR2 FQNEAQ. Trimming stripped 3 bases from V and 5 bases from J, with 14 bases between. Here the CDR3 DNA reads TGTGCCAGCAGCTTTTCACTAGACGGGAACAATGAGCAGTTCTTC. It codes for CASSFSLDGNNEQFF.

V usage is TRBV6-6 and J usage is TRBJ2-5; the D is unclear. From germline, CDR1 is MNHNY and CDR2 SVGAGI (reference sequence). The CDR3 runs to 16 residues. V was cut by 0 bases and J by 1 base, with 12 bases left in between. CDR3 residues: CASSYSSLRGQETQYF. The CDR3, as DNA: TGTGCCAGCAGTTACTCGTCCCTACGTGGCCAAGAGACCCAGTACTTC.

This clonotype was observed many times. This chain connects TRBV7-6 to TRBJ2-3; 10 positions agree with TRBD2. V shed 1 base and J 2 bases; nucleotides not matched to a gene: 6. The CDR3 sequence is 17 residues long. CDR1 is SGHVS and CDR2 is FNYEAQ in the germline V gene. The CDR3 reads CASSLGLAGANTDTQYF. For the CDR3, the DNA is TGTGCCAGCAGCTTAGGGCTAGCGGGAGCGAACACAGATACGCAGTATTTT.

This clonotype was seen a few times. The J gene is TRBJ1-1, the V gene TRBV6-1; D perhaps matches TRBD1 (6 bases). CDR1 MNHNS and CDR2 SASEGT come from the germline V gene. This CDR3 comprises 17 residues. V gave up 1 base and J gave up 4 bases, with 19 bases separating them. The CDR3 nucleotides are TGTGCCAGCAGTGAAGGAGGGGGGGTTAGGCGAGCCACTGAAGCTTTCTTT. It specifies CASSEGGGVRRATEAFF.

This clonotype was detected only a few times. The rearrangement joins TRBV6-2 or TRBV6-3 to TRBJ2-1; D call uncertain. V gave up 4 bases and J gave up 6 bases, with 13 bases separating them. The CDR3 contains 14 residues. Per the germline V gene, CDR1 is MNHEY and CDR2 is SVGEGT. DNA of the CDR3: TGTGCCAGCAGTTCAGGACCCTCTCCCAATGAGCAGTTCTTC. It yields the protein CASSSGPSPNEQFF.

V is TRBV6-2 or TRBV6-3 and J is TRBJ2-1; 9 bases match TRBD2. CDR1 MNHEY and CDR2 SVGEGT come from the germline V gene. The ends lost 8 bases at V and 12 bases at J; junction bases unmatched: 14. The CDR3 covers 14 residues. CDR3 DNA: TGTGCCAGCGGTCAGGGACTAGCCCTATTATGGCAGTTCTTC. This sequence encodes CASGQGLALLWQFF.

The table lists this clonotype with a few counts. The chain couples TRBV30 to TRBJ2-1; 9 nucleotides line up with TRBD2. The CDR3 has 14 residues. V trimming: 5 bases; J trimming: 1 base; junction bases outside the gene matches: 3. CDR1 is GTSNPN and CDR2 is SVGIG in the germline V gene (reference sequence). This CDR3 reads CAWSSGISYNEQFF. CDR3 bases: TGTGCCTGGTCTAGCGGGATATCCTACAATGAGCAGTTCTTC. The whole variable domain, filled in from reference TRBV30 and TRBJ2-1, reads SQTIHQWPATLVQPVGSPLSLECTVEGTSNPNLYWYRQAAGRGLQLLFYSVGIGQISSEVPQNLSASRPQDRQFILSSKKLLLSDSGFYLCAWSSGISYNEQFFGPGTRLTVL.

V and J are TRBV13 and TRBJ2-2; D call uncertain. Looked up from germline, CDR1 is PRHDT and CDR2 is FYEKMQ (reference sequence). The CDR3 has 13 residues. Between the trimmed V and J ends, which lost 0 bases and 7 bases, there was a span of 6 bases. In nucleotides, the CDR3 is TGTGCCAGCAGCTTAGGCTCTGGCGGGGAGCTGTTTTTT. Encoded protein: CASSLGSGGELFF.

The chain uses TRBV6-8 and TRBJ2-7; 7 positions agree with TRBD2. The CDR3 length is 15 residues. With V trimmed by 5 bases and J by 9 bases, 16 bases remained unmatched. The germline CDR1 and CDR2 sequences are MNHGY and SAAAGT. CDR3 region: CASSEEFLGRIMQYV. CDR3 DNA: TGTGCCAGCAGTGAAGAGTTCCTCGGGAGGATTATGCAGTACGTC.

The chain employs TRBV28 and TRBJ1-5, with 7 bases aligning to TRBD1. Germline CDR1 reads MDHEN; CDR2 reads SYDVKM. The CDR3 is made up of 16 amino acids. With 6 bases clipped from V and 2 bases from J, the junction kept 10 bases outside the gene matches. The DNA for the CDR3 is TGTGCCAGCAGAGTCTACAGGGGTAGGCGCAATCAGCCCCAGCATTTT. Amino acid sequence: CASRVYRGRRNQPQHF.

The chain uses TRBV6-1 and TRBJ1-1; 9 nucleotides align to TRBD1. Trimming took 7 bases from V and 3 from J; bases not matched to a gene: 6. This CDR3 spans 14 amino acids. Germline assignment: CDR1 MNHNS and CDR2 SASEGT. The CDR3 DNA reads TGTGCCAGCACCCGGGACAGGGCGGACACTGAAGCTTTCTTT. Translated, it gives CASTRDRADTEAFF.

This chain joins TRBV19 and TRBJ2-7; 7 nucleotides match TRBD2. The CDR3 contains 13 residues. Germline assignment: CDR1 LNHDA and CDR2 SQIVND (reference sequence). Losses at the gene ends were 5 bases for V and 5 bases for J; bases not matched to a gene: 6. The CDR3 is CASSRTRVHEQYF. CDR3 DNA sequence: TGTGCCAGTAGTCGGACTAGAGTCCACGAGCAGTACTTC. Variable domain in full (rest from reference TRBV19 and TRBJ2-7): DGGITQSPKYLFRKEGQNVTLSCEQNLNHDAMYWYRQDPGQGLRLIYYSQIVNDFQKGDIAEGYSVSREKKESFPLTVTSAQKNPTAFYLCASSRTRVHEQYFGPGTRLTVT.

V and J are TRBV6-6 and TRBJ2-7, with D possibly TRBD2 on 5 matching bases. This CDR3 comprises 15 residues. V shed 0 bases and J shed 0 bases, with 9 bases lying between them. Germline values: CDR1 MNHNY, CDR2 SVGAGI (reference sequence). CDR3 residues: CASSYSRGGSYEQYF. Written as DNA, the CDR3 is TGTGCCAGCAGTTACTCTCGCGGAGGCTCCTACGAGCAGTACTTC.

This clonotype was counted only a few times. This chain uses TRBV4-1 with TRBJ2-7; no definite D call. The CDR3 extends over 16 amino acids. Trimming pared 10 bases from V and 2 bases from J, leaving 24 bases between. Germline V gene lookup returns CDR1 MGHRA and CDR2 YSYEKL. CDR3 bases: TGCGCCATCGAACCTCCAAGCACGGAACCCGCCTACGAGCAGTACGTC. Translating gives CAIEPPSTEPAYEQYV.

This rearrangement joins TRBV29-1 to TRBJ2-1; 8 nucleotides match TRBD1. The J segment lost 2 bases and the V segment lost 5 bases, leaving 8 bases of the junction unmatched. CDR3 size: 15 residues. Germline V gene lookup returns CDR1 SQVTM and CDR2 ANQGSEA. CDR3 protein: CSVISQGAPYNEQFF. The CDR3 nucleotides are TGCAGCGTTATTTCTCAGGGGGCCCCCTACAATGAGCAGTTCTTC.

The V gene is TRBV9, the J gene TRBJ2-7; 7 positions agree with TRBD1. The V gene's germline CDR1 is SGDLS and CDR2 YYNGEE. The CDR3 is made up of 15 amino acids. J lost 4 bases, V lost 0 bases, and 7 bases had no gene match. The CDR3 here is CASSVEAGGLYEQYF. CDR3 DNA sequence: TGTGCCAGCAGCGTAGAGGCAGGGGGATTATACGAGCAGTACTTC.

The table lists this clonotype with many counts. The gene calls are TRBV7-9 and TRBJ2-3, with D possibly being TRBD2 (5 bases). The V gene's germline CDR1 is SEHNR and CDR2 FQNEAQ (reference sequence). The CDR3 loop spans 14 amino acids. Between the trimmed V and J ends, which lost 1 base and 2 bases, there was a span of 7 bases. The chain's CDR3 is CASSLGGITDTQYF. CDR3 DNA sequence: TGTGCCAGCAGCTTAGGAGGGATCACAGATACGCAGTATTTT.

The J gene is TRBJ2-5, the V gene TRBV7-9; D is uncertain. Germline V gene data show CDR1 as SEHNR and CDR2 as FQNEAQ (reference sequence). The CDR3 loop spans 14 amino acids. Trimming left V 2 bases short and J 2 bases short, with 9 bases between. The CDR3 loop reads CASSLMAAQETQYF. CDR3 nucleotides: TGTGCCAGCAGCTTAATGGCGGCACAAGAGACCCAGTACTTC.

CDR3 nucleotide sequence: TGTGCCAGCAGTTTAGGCCTACAGAGGAGCACAGATACGCAGTATTTT. Translated, it gives CASSLGLQRSTDTQYF. The gene calls are TRBV28 and TRBJ2-3; the D is unclear. CDR3 size: 16 residues. With 2 bases removed from V and 0 bases from J, the gap between germline ends came to 12 bases. Per the germline V gene, CDR1 is MDHEN and CDR2 is SYDVKM.

The chain links TRBV15 to TRBJ2-7, with D perhaps matching TRBD1 or TRBD2 (5 bases each). The CDR3 has 13 residues. Germline V lookup: CDR1 LNHNV, CDR2 YYDKDF (reference sequence). V lost 8 bases to trimming and J lost 3 bases, with 14 bases between them. The CDR3 nucleotides read TGTGCCACCGGAAAGAGGGACGGCTACGAGCAGTACTTC. It is translated as CATGKRDGYEQYF. The full variable domain, completed using reference TRBV15 and TRBJ2-7, is DAMVIQNPRYQVTQFGKPVTLSCSQTLNHNVMYWYQQKSSQAPKLLFHYYDKDFNNEADTPDNFQSRRPNTSFCFLDIRSPGLGDTAMYLCATGKRDGYEQYFGPGTRLTVT.

In its sample, this clonotype was seen a few times. The V gene is TRBV24-1, the J gene TRBJ2-3; no firm D call. Germline CDR1 is KGHDR and CDR2 is SFDVKD. V lost 4 bases and J 7 bases, leaving 8 bases between the germline ends. The CDR3 consists of 12 residues. DNA for the CDR3: TGTGCCACCAGTGACCTAACTTATACGCAGTATTTT. Amino acid sequence: CATSDLTYTQYF.

The genes are TRBV6-1 and TRBJ2-7; maybe TRBD2 (5 bases). V dropped 5 bases and J dropped 2 bases, with 13 bases sitting between them. This CDR3 is 14 amino acids long. Germline CDR1 is MNHNS and CDR2 is SASEGT. The CDR3 sequence is CASSPRRETYEQYF. The CDR3 DNA reads as TGTGCCAGCAGTCCGCGAAGGGAGACCTACGAGCAGTACTTC.

The chain employs TRBV15 and TRBJ2-5; tentatively, D is TRBD1 or TRBD2 (5 bases each). This CDR3 spans 15 amino acids. V lost 1 base and J lost 1, with 10 bases in between. Germline values: CDR1 LNHNV, CDR2 YYDKDF (reference sequence). Written as DNA, the CDR3 is TGTGCCACCAGCAGAGCTATCGGGGCCCAAGAGACCCAGTACTTC. The encoded protein is CATSRAIGAQETQYF.

The rearrangement links TRBV7-2 to TRBJ2-7; weak D call: TRBD2 (6 bases). The length of the CDR3 is 15 residues. Germline CDR1 SGHTA, CDR2 FQGNSA. V lost 2 bases and J lost 0, with 11 bases in between. The CDR3 nucleotides read TGTGCCAGCAGCTTAACTAGCTTAAGCTCCTACGAGCAGTACTTC. This translates into CASSLTSLSSYEQYF.

The V and J genes are TRBV7-2 and TRBJ1-2, with a possible D match to TRBD1 (6 bases). CDR1 SGHTA and CDR2 FQGNSA come from the germline V gene. The CDR3 has 14 residues. V lost 1 base and J lost 8, with 14 bases in between. Here the CDR3 reads CASSLDAGAGGYTF. CDR3 sequence (DNA): TGTGCCAGCAGCTTAGACGCAGGGGCGGGAGGCTACACCTTC.